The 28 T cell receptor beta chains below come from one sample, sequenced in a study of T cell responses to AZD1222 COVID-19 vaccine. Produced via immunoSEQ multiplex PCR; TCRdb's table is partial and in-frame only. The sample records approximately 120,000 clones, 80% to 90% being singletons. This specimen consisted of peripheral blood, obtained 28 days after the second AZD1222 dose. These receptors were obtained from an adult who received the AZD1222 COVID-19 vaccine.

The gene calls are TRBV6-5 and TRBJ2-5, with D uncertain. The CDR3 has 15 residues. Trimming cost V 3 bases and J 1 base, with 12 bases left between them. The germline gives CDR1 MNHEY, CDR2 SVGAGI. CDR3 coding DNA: TGTGCCAGCAGTTATTCCATACAAATCCAAGAGACCCAGTACTTC. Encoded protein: CASSYSIQIQETQYF.

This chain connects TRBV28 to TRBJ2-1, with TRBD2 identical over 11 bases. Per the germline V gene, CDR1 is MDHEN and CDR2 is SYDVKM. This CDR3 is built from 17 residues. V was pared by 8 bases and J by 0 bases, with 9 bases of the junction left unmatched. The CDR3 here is CASHPPGLAASYNEQFF. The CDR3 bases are TGTGCCAGCCATCCACCGGGACTAGCGGCCTCCTACAATGAGCAGTTCTTC.

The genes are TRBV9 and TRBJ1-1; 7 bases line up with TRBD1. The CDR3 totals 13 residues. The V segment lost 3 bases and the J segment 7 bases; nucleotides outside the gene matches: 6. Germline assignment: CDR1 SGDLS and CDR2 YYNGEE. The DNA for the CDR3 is TGTGCCAGCAGCGAACAGGGGAATCTTGAAGCTTTCTTT. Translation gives CASSEQGNLEAFF. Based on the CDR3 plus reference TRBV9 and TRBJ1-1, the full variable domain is DSGVTQTPKHLITATGQRVTLRCSPRSGDLSVYWYQQSLDQGLQFLIQYYNGEERAKGNILERFSAQQFPDLHSELNLSSLELGDSALYFCASSEQGNLEAFFGQGTRLTVV.

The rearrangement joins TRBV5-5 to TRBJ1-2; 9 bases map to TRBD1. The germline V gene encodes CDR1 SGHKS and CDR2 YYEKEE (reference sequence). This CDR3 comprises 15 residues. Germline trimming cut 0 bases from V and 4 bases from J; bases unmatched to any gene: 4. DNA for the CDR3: TGTGCCAGCAGCTTGGCGGGACAGGGAGCCTATGGCTACACCTTC. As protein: CASSLAGQGAYGYTF.

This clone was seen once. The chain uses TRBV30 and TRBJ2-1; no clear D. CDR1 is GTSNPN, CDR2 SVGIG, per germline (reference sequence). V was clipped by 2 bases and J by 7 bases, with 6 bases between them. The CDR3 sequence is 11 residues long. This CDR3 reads CAWSQYNEQFF. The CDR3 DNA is TGTGCCTGGAGTCAATATAATGAGCAGTTCTTC.

CDR3 residues: CASSPRGQNTEAFF. CDR3 in DNA: TGCGCCAGCAGCCCGAGGGGGCAGAACACTGAAGCTTTCTTT. V usage is TRBV5-1 and J usage is TRBJ1-1; 7 bases match TRBD1. Germline CDR1 SGHRS, CDR2 YFSETQ. CDR3 size: 14 residues. V was pared by 4 bases and J by 1 base, with 4 bases of the junction left unmatched.

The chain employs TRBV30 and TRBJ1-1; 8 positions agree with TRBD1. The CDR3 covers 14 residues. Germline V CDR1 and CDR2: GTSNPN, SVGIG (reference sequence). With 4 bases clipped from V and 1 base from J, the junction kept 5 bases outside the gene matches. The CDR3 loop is CAWTNRGSNTEAFF. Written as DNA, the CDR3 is TGTGCCTGGACCAACAGGGGGTCGAACACTGAAGCTTTCTTT.

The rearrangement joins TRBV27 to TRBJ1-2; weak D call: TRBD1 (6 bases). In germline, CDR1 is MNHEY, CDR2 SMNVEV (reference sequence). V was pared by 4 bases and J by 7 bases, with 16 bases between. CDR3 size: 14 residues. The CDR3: CASSWGGGISGYTF. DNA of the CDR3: TGTGCCAGCAGTTGGGGGGGCGGTATCAGTGGCTACACCTTC.

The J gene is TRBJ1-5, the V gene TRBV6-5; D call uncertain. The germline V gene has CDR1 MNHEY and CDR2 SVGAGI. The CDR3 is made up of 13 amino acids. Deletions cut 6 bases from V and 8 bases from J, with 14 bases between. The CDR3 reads CASSRLGGEPQHF. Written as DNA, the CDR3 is TGTGCCAGCAGCCGATTGGGCGGCGAGCCCCAGCATTTT.

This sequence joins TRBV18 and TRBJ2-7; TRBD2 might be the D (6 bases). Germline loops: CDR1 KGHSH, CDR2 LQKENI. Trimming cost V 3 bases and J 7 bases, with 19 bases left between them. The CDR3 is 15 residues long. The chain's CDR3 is CASSPRGGVGDEQYF. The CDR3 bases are TGTGCCAGCTCACCGCGGGGCGGGGTAGGTGATGAGCAGTACTTC.

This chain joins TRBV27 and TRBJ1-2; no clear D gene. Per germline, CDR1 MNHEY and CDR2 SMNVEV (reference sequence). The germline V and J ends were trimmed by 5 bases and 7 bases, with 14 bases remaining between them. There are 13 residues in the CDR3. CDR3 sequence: CASSGRNEGGYTF. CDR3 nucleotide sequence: TGTGCCAGCAGTGGACGAAATGAGGGTGGCTACACCTTC.

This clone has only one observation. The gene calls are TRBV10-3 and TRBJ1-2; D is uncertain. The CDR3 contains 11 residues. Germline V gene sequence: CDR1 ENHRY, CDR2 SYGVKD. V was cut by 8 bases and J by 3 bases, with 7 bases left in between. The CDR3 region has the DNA TGTGCCATCGGGCAGGACTATGGCTACACCTTC. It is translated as CAIGQDYGYTF.

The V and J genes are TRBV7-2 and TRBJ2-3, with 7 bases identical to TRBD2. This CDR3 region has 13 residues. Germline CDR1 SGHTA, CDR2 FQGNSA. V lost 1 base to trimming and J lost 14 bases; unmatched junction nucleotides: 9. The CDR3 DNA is TGTGCCAGCAGCTTAGGGGGGACTAAAACTAGGTATTTT. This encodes CASSLGGTKTRYF.

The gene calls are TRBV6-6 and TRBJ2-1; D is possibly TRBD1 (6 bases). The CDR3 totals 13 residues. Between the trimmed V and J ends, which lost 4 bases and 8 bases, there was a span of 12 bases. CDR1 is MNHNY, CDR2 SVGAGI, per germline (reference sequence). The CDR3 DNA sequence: TGTGCCAGCAGTTCTCACTCAGGGGATGAGCAGTTCTTC. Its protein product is CASSSHSGDEQFF.

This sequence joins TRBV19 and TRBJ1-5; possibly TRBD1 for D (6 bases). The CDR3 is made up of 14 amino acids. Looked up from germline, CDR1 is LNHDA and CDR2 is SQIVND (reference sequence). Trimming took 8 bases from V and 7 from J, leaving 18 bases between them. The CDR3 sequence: CASSPGPRGQPQHF. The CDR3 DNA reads TGTGCCAGTTCCCCCGGGCCAAGGGGGCAGCCCCAGCATTTT.

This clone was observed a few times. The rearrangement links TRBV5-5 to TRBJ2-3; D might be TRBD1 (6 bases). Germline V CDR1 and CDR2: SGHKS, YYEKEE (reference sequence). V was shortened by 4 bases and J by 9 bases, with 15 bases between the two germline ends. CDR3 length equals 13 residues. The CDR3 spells CASSPGDRPTQYF. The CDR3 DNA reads TGTGCCAGCAGCCCCGGTGACAGGCCCACGCAGTATTTT.

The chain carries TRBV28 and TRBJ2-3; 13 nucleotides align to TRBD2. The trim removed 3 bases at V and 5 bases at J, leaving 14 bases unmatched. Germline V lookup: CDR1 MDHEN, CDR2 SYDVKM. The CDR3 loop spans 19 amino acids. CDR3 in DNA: TGTGCCAGCAGTTTCCCCCGACTAGCGGGAGGAATTTTGCGAGATACGCAGTATTTT. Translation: CASSFPRLAGGILRDTQYF.

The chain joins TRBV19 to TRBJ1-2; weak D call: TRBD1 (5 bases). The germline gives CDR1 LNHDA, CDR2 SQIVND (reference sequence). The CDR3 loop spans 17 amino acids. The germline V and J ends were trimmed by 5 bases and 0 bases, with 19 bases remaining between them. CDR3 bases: TGTGCCAGTAGTTACACGACCGGGACTTCAGCTAACTATGGCTACACCTTC. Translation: CASSYTTGTSANYGYTF.

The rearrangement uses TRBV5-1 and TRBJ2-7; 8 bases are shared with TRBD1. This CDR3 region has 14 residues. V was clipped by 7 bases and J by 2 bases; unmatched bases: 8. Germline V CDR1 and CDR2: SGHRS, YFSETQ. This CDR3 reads CASGQGAPTYEQYF. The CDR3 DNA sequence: TGCGCCAGCGGGCAGGGGGCCCCAACCTACGAGCAGTACTTC.

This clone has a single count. This CDR3 is CASSQEDGRGYTF. CDR3 DNA sequence: TGTGCCAGCAGCCAAGAAGACGGCAGGGGCTACACCTTC. This chain uses TRBV3-1 (or the pseudogene TRBV3-2) with TRBJ1-2, with D unclear. This CDR3 has 13 amino acids. Trimming pared 0 bases from V and 8 bases from J, leaving 10 bases between. Looked up from germline, CDR1 is LGHDT and CDR2 is YNNKEL (reference sequence).

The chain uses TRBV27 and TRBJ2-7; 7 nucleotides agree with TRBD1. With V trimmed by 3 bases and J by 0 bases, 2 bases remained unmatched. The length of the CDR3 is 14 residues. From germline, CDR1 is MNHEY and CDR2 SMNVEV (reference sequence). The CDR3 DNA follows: TGTGCCAGCAGTTTTGGGGACAGCTCCTACGAGCAGTACTTC. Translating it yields CASSFGDSSYEQYF.

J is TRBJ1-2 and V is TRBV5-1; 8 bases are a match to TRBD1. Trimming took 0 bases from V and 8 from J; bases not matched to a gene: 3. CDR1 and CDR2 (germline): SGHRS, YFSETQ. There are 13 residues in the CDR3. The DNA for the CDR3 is TGCGCCAGCAGCTTGGGACAGGGGTGGGGCTACACCTTC. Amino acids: CASSLGQGWGYTF.

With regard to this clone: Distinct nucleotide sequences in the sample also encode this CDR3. The CDR3 coding sequence is TGTGCCAGTAGTATCCGACTAGCGGGGGAGACCCAGTACTTC. Its protein is CASSIRLAGETQYF. V usage is TRBV19 and J usage is TRBJ2-5, with 11 bases matching TRBD2. This CDR3 contains 14 residues. The germline V gene has CDR1 LNHDA and CDR2 SQIVND (reference sequence). The ends lost 3 bases at V and 5 bases at J; junction bases unmatched: 2.

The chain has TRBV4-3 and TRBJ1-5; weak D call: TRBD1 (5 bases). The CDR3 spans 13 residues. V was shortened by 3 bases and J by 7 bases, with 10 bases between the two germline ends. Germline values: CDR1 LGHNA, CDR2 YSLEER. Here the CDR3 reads CASSQGEDQPQHF. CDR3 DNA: TGCGCCAGCAGCCAGGGGGAGGACCAGCCCCAGCATTTT.

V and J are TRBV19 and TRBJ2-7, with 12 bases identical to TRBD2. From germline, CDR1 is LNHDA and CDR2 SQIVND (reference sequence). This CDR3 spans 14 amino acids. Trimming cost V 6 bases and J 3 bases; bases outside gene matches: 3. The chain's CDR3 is CASRQTSGSYEQYF. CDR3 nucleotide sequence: TGTGCCAGTAGGCAGACTAGCGGGAGCTACGAGCAGTACTTC.

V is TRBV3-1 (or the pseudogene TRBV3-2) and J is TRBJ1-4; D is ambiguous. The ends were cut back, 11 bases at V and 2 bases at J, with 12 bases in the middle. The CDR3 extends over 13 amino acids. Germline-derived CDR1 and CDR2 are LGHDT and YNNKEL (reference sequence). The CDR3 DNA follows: TGTGCCGCCCGCGGTTCTACTAATGAAAAACTGTTTTTT. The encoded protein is CAARGSTNEKLFF.

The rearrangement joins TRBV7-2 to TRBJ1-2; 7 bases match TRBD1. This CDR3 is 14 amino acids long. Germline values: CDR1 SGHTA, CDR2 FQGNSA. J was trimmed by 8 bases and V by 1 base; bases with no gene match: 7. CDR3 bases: TGTGCCAGCAGCTTAGTCGAGACAGGGTTGGGCTACACCTTC. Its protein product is CASSLVETGLGYTF.

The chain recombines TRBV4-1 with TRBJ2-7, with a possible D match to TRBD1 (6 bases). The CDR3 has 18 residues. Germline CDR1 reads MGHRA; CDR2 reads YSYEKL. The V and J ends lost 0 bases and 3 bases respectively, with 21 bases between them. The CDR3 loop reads CASSQDLSGDVRSYEQYF. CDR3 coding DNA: TGCGCCAGCAGCCAAGATTTATCAGGGGACGTAAGAAGCTACGAGCAGTACTTC.